This TCR beta chain originates from a study of blood T cell repertoires in COVID-19. Study at large: In each case, the material was cDNA or gDNA derived from T cells, B-cell-depleted T cells, or PBMCs.

Original handling: The assay estimated nucleated cells by amplifying reference gene primers. Profiling relied on immunoSEQ multiplex PCR, and the TCRdb table lists in-frame clones only, not all of them. D and trimming were read from the DNA, whereas the V and J calls and clone size are those reported in that table. Of some 150,000 clones listed, about 90% were seen once; the top ten hold 1.5% to 1.9%. Germline V CDR1 and CDR2: MNHEY, SVGAGI. Trimming took 4 bases from V and 10 from J; bases not matched to a gene: 14. CDR3 size: 15 residues. This receptor was obtained from a woman aged 55-70 years with acute or convalescent COVID-19. Sequenced input: peripheral blood. The J gene is TRBJ1-2, the V gene TRBV6-5, with TRBD1 matching over 8 bases. CDR3 in amino acids: CASSSSGVRGRDYTF. The CDR3, as DNA: TGTGCCAGCAGTTCCTCCGGGGTCAGGGGGCGAGACTACACCTTC.